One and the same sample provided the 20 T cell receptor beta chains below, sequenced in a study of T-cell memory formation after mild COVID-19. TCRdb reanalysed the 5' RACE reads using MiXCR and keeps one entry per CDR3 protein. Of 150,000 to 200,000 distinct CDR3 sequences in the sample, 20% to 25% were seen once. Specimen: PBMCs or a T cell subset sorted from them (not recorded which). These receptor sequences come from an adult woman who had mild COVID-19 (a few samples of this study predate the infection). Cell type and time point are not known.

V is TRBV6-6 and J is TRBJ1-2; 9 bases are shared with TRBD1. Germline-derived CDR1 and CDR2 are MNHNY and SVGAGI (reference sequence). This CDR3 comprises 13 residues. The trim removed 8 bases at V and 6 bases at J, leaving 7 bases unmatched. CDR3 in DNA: TGTGCCAGCGAAGGGGACAGGGTCCATGGCTACACCTTC. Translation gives CASEGDRVHGYTF.

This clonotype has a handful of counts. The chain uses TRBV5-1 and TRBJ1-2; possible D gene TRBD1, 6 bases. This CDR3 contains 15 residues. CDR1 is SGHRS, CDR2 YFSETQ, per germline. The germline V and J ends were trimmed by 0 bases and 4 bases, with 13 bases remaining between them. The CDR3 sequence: CASSLETGTLYGYTF. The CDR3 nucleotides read TGCGCCAGCAGCTTGGAAACCGGGACACTCTATGGCTACACCTTC. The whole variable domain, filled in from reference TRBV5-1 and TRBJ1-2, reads KAGVTQTPRYLIKTRGQQVTLSCSPISGHRSVSWYQQTPGQGLQFLFEYFSETQRNKGNFPGRFSGRQFSNSRSEMNVSTLELGDSALYLCASSLETGTLYGYTFGSGTRLTVV.

DNA for the CDR3: TGTGCCAGCAGACTAGAGGGGCTCGCCAGAGAGACCCAGTACTTC. It codes for CASRLEGLARETQYF. This chain links TRBV12-3 or TRBV12-4 with TRBJ2-5; D tentatively reads TRBD1 or TRBD2 (5 bases each). The ends were cut back, 6 bases at V and 4 bases at J, with 18 bases in the middle. This CDR3 comprises 15 residues.

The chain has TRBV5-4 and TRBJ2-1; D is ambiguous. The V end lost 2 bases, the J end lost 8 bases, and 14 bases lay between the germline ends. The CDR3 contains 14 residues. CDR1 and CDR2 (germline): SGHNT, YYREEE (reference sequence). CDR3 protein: CASSFKRVVDEQFF. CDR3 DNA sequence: TGTGCCAGCAGCTTTAAGCGCGTAGTGGATGAGCAGTTCTTC.

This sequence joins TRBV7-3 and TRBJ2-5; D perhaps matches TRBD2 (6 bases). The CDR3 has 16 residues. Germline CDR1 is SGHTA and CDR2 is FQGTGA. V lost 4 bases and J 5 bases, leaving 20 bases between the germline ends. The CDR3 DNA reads TGTGCCAGCAGCTCAGACGGCGGGGATTCCGGGGAGACCCAGTACTTC. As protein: CASSSDGGDSGETQYF.

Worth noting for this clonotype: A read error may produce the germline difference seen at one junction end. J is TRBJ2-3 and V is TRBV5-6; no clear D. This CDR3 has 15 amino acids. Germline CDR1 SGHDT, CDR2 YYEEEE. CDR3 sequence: CASTLIHLVTDTQYF. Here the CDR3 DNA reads TGTGCCAGCACCTTGATTCACCTTGTCACAGATACGCAGTATTTT.

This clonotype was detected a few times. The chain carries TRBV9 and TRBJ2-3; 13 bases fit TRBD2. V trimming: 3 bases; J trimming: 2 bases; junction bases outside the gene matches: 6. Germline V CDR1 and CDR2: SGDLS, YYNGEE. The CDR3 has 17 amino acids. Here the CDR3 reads CASSGTGLAGPTDTQYF. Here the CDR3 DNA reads TGTGCCAGCAGCGGAACGGGACTAGCGGGACCCACAGATACGCAGTATTTT.

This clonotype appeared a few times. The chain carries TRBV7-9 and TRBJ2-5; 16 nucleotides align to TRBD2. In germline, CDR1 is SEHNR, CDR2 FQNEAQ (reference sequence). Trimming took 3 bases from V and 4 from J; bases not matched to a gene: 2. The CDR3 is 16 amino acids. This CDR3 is CASSLGLAGGRETQYF. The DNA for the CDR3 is TGTGCCAGCAGCTTGGGACTAGCGGGAGGGCGAGAGACCCAGTACTTC.

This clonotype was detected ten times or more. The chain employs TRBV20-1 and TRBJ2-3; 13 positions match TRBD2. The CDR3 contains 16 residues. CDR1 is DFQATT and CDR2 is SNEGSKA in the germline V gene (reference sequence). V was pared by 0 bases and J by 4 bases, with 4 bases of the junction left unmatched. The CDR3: CSARDGTSGEADTQYF. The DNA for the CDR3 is TGCAGTGCTAGAGATGGGACTAGCGGGGAGGCAGATACGCAGTATTTT.

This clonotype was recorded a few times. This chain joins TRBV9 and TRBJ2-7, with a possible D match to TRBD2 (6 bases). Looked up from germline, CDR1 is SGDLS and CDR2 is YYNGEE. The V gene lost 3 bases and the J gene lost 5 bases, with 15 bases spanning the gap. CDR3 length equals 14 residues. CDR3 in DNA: TGTGCCAGCAGCGAAGGGTCTAGCGTCCACGAGCAGTACTTC. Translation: CASSEGSSVHEQYF.

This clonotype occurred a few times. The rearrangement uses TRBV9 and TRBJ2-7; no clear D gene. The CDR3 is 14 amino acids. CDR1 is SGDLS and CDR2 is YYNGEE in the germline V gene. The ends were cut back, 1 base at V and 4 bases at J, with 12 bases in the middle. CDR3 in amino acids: CASSVLGFTYEQYF. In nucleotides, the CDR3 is TGTGCCAGCAGCGTACTCGGCTTTACATACGAGCAGTACTTC. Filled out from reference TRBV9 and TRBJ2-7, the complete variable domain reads DSGVTQTPKHLITATGQRVTLRCSPRSGDLSVYWYQQSLDQGLQFLIQYYNGEERAKGNILERFSAQQFPDLHSELNLSSLELGDSALYFCASSVLGFTYEQYFGPGTRLTVT.

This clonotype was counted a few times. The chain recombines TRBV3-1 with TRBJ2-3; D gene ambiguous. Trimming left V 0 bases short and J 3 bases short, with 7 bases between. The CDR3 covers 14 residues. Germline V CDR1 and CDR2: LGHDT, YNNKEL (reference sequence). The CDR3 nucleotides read TGTGCCAGCAGCCAAGATGACCTTACAGATACGCAGTATTTT. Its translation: CASSQDDLTDTQYF.

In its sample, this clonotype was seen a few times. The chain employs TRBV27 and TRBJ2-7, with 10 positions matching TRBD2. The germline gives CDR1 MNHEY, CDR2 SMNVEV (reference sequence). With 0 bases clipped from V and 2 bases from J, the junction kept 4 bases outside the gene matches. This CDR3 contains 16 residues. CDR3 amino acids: CASSLSQLAGPYEQYF. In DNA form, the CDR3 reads TGTGCCAGCAGTTTATCGCAACTAGCGGGACCCTACGAGCAGTACTTC.

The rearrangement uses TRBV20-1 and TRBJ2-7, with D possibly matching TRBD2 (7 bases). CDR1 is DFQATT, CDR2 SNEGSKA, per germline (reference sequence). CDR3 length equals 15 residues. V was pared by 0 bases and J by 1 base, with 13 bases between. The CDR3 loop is CSARDTGGLSYEQYF. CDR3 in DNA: TGCAGTGCTAGAGATACGGGGGGCCTATCCTACGAGCAGTACTTC.

The CDR3 DNA reads TGTGCCAGCAGCGTGAGAACCGACAGGGACCCCTACGAGCAGTACTTC. It translates to CASSVRTDRDPYEQYF. The gene calls are TRBV9 and TRBJ2-7; 7 positions agree with TRBD1. The length of the CDR3 is 16 residues. CDR1 and CDR2 from the germline V gene are SGDLS and YYNGEE. Unmatched junction bases numbered 10, after V lost 2 bases and J lost 2 bases. The variable domain in full, with the rest retrieved from reference TRBV9 and TRBJ2-7, is DSGVTQTPKHLITATGQRVTLRCSPRSGDLSVYWYQQSLDQGLQFLIQYYNGEERAKGNILERFSAQQFPDLHSELNLSSLELGDSALYFCASSVRTDRDPYEQYFGPGTRLTVT.

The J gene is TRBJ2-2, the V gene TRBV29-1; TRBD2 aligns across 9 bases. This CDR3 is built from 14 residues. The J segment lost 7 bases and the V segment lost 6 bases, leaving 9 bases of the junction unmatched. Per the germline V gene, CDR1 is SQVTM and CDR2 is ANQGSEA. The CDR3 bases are TGCAGCGTGGAGGGACTAGCAAGGGTCGGGGAGCTGTTTTTT. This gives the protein CSVEGLARVGELFF.

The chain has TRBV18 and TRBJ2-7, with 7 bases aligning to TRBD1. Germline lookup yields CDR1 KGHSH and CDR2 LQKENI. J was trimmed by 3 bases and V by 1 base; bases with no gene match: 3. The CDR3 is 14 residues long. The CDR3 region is CASSPRTGNYEQYF. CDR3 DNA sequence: TGTGCCAGCTCACCACGGACAGGTAACTACGAGCAGTACTTC.

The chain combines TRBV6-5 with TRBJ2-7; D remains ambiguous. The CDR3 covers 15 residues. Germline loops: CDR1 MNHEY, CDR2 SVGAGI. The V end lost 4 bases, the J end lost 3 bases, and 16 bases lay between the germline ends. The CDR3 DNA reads TGTGCCAGCAGTTTTACATTAGCAGTGGGCTACGAGCAGTACTTC. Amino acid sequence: CASSFTLAVGYEQYF.

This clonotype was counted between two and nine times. The CDR3, as DNA: TGCAGTGCTAGGATCGACAGTTCGGATGGCTACACCTTC. Encoded protein: CSARIDSSDGYTF. This chain joins TRBV20-1 and TRBJ1-2; D might be TRBD1 (5 bases). The V end lost 3 bases, the J end lost 6 bases, and 14 bases lay between the germline ends. CDR1 and CDR2 from the germline V gene are DFQATT and SNEGSKA (reference sequence). This CDR3 has 13 amino acids.

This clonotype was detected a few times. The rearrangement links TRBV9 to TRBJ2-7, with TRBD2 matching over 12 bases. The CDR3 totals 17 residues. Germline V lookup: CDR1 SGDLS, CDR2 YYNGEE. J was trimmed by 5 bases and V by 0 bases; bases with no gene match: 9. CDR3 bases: TGTGCCAGCAGCGTAGAAGGACTAGCGGGGATTCAGGACGAGCAGTACTTC. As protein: CASSVEGLAGIQDEQYF.